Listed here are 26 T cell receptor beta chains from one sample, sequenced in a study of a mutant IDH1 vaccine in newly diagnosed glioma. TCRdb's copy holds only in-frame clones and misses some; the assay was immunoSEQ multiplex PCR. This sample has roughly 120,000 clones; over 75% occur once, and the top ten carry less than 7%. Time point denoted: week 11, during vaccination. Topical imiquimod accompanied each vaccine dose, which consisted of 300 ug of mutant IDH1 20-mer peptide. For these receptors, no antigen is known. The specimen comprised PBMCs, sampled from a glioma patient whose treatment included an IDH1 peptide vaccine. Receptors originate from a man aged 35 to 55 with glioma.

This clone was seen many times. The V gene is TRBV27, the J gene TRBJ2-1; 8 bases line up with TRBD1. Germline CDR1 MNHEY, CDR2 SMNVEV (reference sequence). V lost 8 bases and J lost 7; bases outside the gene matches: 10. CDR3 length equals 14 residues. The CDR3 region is CASLRVDRGNEQFF. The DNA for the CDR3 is TGTGCCAGCCTTAGGGTCGACAGGGGAAATGAGCAGTTCTTC.

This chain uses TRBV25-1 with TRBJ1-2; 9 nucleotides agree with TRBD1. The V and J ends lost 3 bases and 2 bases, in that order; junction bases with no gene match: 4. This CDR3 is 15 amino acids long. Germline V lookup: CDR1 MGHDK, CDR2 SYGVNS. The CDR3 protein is CASSEPTGGNYGYTF. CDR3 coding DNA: TGTGCCAGCAGTGAGCCGACAGGGGGGAACTATGGCTACACCTTC.

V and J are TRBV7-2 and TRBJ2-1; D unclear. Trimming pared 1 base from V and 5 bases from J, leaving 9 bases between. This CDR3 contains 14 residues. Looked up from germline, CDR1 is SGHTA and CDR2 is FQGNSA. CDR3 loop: CASSLVGSHNEQFF. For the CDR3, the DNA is TGTGCCAGCAGCTTAGTCGGATCCCACAATGAGCAGTTCTTC.

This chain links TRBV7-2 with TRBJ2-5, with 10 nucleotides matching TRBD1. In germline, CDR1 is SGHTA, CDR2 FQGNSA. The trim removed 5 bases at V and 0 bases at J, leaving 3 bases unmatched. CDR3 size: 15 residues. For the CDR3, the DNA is TGTGCCAGCAGCCCGGGACAGGGGTACCAAGAGACCCAGTACTTC. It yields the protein CASSPGQGYQETQYF.

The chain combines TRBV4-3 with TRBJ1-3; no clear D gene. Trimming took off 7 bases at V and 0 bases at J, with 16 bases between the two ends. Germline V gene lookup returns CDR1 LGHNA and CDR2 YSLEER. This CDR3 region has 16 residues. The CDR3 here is CASIVYGVPSGNTIYF. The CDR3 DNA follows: TGCGCCAGCATCGTTTATGGGGTCCCCTCTGGAAACACCATATATTTT.

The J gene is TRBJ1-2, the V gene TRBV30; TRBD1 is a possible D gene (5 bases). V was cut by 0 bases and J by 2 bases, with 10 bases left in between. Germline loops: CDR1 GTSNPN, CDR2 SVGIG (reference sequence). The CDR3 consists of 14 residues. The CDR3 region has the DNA TGTGCCTGGAGTGTACTTCGGGGGAACTATGGCTACACCTTC. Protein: CAWSVLRGNYGYTF.

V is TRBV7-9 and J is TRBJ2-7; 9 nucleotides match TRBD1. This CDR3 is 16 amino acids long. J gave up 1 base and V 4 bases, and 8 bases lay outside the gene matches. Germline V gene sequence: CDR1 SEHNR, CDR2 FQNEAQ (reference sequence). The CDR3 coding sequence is TGTGCCAGCAGCTACGGGACAGGGCGGGGTTCCTACGAGCAGTACTTC. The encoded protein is CASSYGTGRGSYEQYF.

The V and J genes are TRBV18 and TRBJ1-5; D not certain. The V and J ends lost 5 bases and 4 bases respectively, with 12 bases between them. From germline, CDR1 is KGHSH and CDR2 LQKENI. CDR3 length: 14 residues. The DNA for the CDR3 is TGTGCCAGCTCAACGTCAGGCACAAATCAGCCCCAGCATTTT. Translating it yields CASSTSGTNQPQHF.

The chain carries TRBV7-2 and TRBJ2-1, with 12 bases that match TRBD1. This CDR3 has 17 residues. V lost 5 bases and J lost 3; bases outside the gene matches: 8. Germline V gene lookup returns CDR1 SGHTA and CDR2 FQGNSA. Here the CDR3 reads CASSLGGQGALYNEQFF. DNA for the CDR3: TGTGCCAGCAGCCTGGGGGGACAGGGGGCCCTCTACAATGAGCAGTTCTTC.

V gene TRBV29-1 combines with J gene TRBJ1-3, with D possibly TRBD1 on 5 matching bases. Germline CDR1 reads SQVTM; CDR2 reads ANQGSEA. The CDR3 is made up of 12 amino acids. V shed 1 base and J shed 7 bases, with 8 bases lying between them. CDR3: CSVEGGGNTIYF. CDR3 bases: TGCAGCGTTGAAGGGGGGGGTAACACCATATATTTT.

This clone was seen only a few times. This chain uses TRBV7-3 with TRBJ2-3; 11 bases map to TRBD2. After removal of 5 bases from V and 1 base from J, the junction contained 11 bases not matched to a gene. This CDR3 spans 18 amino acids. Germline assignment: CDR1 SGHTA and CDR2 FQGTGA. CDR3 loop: CASSVVASGRRGTDTQYF. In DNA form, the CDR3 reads TGTGCCAGCAGCGTGGTGGCTAGCGGGAGGCGGGGCACAGATACGCAGTATTTT.

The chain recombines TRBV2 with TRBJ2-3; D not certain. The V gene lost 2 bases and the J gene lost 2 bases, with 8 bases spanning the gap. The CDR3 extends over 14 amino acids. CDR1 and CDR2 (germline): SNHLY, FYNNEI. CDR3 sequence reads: CASSEFANTDTQYF. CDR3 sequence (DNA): TGTGCCAGCAGTGAATTCGCCAACACAGATACGCAGTATTTT.

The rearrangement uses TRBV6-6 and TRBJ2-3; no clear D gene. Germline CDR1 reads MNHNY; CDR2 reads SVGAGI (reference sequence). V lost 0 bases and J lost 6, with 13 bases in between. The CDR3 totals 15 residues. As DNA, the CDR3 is TGTGCCAGCAGTTACTCCGGAACAACCCTGGATACGCAGTATTTT. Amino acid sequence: CASSYSGTTLDTQYF.

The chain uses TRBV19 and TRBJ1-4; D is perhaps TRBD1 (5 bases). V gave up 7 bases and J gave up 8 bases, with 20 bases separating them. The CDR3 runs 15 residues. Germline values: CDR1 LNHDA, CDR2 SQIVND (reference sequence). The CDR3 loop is CASTYGLREDEKLFF. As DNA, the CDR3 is TGTGCCAGTACCTATGGGCTCAGGGAGGACGAAAAACTGTTTTTT.

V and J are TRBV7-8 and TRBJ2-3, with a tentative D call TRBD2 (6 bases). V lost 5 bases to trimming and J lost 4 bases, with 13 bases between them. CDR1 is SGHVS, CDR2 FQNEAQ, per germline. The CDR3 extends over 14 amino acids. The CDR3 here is CASSQRRGPDTQYF. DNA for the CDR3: TGTGCCAGCAGCCAAAGGAGGGGCCCAGATACGCAGTATTTT.

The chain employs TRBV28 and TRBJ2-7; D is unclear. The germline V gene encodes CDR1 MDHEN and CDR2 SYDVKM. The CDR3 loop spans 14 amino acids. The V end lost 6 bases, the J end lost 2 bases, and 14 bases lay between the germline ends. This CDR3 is CASSPGPEPYEQYF. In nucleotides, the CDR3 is TGTGCCAGCAGCCCAGGTCCGGAGCCCTACGAGCAGTACTTC.

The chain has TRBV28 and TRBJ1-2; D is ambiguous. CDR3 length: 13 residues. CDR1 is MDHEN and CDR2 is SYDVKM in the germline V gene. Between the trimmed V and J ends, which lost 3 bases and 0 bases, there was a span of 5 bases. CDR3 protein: CASSFGTNYGYTF. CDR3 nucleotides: TGTGCCAGCAGTTTTGGGACTAACTATGGCTACACCTTC.

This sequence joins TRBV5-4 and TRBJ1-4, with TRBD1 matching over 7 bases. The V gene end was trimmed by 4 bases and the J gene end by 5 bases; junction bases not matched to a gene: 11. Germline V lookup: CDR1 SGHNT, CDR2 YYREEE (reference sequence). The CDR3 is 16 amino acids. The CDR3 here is CASSRGQAFSNEKLFF. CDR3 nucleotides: TGTGCCAGCAGCCGAGGACAGGCCTTTTCCAATGAAAAACTGTTTTTT. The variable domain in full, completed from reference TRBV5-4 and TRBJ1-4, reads ETGVTQSPTHLIKTRGQQVTLRCSSQSGHNTVSWYQQALGQGPQFIFQYYREEENGRGNFPPRFSGLQFPNYSSELNVNALELDDSALYLCASSRGQAFSNEKLFFGSGTQLSVL.

The CDR3 bases are TGTGCCAGCCAGGGGATAGATACGCAGTATTTT. It yields the protein CASQGIDTQYF. The V call is TRBV5-6, the J call TRBJ2-3; possibly TRBD1 for D (6 bases). The V gene lost 7 bases and the J gene lost 5 bases, with 8 bases spanning the gap. This CDR3 has 11 amino acids. Germline-derived CDR1 and CDR2 are SGHDT and YYEEEE.

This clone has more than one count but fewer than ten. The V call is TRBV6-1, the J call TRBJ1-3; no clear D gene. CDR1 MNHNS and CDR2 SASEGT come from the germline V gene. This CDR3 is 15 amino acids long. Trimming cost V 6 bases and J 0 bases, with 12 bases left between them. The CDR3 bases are TGTGCCAGCAGCTACGGGGTCTCCTCTGGAAACACCATATATTTT. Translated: CASSYGVSSGNTIYF.

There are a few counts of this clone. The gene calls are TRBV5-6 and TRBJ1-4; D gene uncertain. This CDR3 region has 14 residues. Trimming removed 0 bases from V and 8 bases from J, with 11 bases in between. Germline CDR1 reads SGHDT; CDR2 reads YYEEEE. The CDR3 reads CASSLVGGLEKLFF. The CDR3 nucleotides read TGTGCCAGCAGCTTGGTCGGCGGCTTAGAAAAACTGTTTTTT. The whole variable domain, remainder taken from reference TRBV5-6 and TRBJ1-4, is DAGVTQSPTHLIKTRGQQVTLRCSPKSGHDTVSWYQQALGQGPQFIFQYYEEEERQRGNFPDRFSGHQFPNYSSELNVNALLLGDSALYLCASSLVGGLEKLFFGSGTQLSVL.

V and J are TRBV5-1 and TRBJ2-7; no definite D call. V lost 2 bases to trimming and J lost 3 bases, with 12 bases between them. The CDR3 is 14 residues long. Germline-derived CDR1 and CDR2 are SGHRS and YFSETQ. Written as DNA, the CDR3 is TGCGCCAGCAGCTTCCCCGACGGAAACTACGAGCAGTACTTC. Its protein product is CASSFPDGNYEQYF.

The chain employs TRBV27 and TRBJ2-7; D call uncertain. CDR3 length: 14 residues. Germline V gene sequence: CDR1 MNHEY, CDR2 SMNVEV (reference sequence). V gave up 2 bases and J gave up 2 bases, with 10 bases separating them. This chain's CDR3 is CASSLQPGAYEQYF. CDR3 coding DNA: TGTGCCAGCAGTTTACAACCTGGGGCCTACGAGCAGTACTTC.

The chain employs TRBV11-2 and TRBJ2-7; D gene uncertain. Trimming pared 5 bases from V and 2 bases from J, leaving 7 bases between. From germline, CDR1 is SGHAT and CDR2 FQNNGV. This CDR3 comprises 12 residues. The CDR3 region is CASSPGPYEQYF. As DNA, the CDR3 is TGTGCCAGCAGCCCGGGTCCCTACGAGCAGTACTTC.

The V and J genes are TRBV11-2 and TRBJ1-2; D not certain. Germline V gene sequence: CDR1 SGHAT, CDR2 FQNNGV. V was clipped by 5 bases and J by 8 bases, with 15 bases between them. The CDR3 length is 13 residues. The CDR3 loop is CASSGLPQRGYTF. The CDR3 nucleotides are TGTGCCAGCAGCGGGCTTCCGCAACGGGGCTACACCTTC.

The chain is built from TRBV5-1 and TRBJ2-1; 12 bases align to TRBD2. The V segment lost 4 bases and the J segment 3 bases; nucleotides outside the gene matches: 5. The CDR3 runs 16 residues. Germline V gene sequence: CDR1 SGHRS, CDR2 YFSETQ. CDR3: CASSLRLAGDYNEQFF. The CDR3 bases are TGCGCCAGCAGCCTGCGACTAGCGGGGGACTACAATGAGCAGTTCTTC.